This T cell receptor (beta chain) is drawn from a study of blood T cell repertoires in COVID-19. Study as a whole: Sites in the United States, Italy and Spain provided acute and convalescent COVID-19 samples. PBMCs, B-cell-depleted T cells, or T cells were the source of the cDNA or gDNA that made up the material.

Germline-derived CDR1 and CDR2 are SGHRS and YFSETQ. The CDR3 extends over 14 amino acids. Between the trimmed V and J ends, which lost 0 bases and 0 bases, there was a span of 7 bases. Per the authors' pipeline: Amplifying reference gene primers gave estimates of nucleated cell counts. Sequencing was performed with immunoSEQ multiplex PCR; in TCRdb, only in-frame clones are kept and a portion is missing. V, J and clone size are those of that table, while D and trimming were read from the DNA. In the table there are approximately 52,000 clones, 75% to 90% of which are singletons. This receptor was taken from a man between 60 and 70 years old with acute or convalescent COVID-19. Sequencing was carried out using peripheral blood. This chain connects TRBV5-1 to TRBJ2-7; D gene uncertain. CDR3 residues: CASSLDSLSYEQYF. The CDR3 DNA reads as TGCGCCAGCAGCTTGGACAGCCTCTCCTACGAGCAGTACTTC. The whole variable domain, remainder taken from reference TRBV5-1 and TRBJ2-7, is KAGVTQTPRYLIKTRGQQVTLSCSPISGHRSVSWYQQTPGQGLQFLFEYFSETQRNKGNFPGRFSGRQFSNSRSEMNVSTLELGDSALYLCASSLDSLSYEQYFGPGTRLTVT.